This T cell receptor (beta chain) came from a study of blood T cell repertoires in COVID-19. Study-wide background: Sites in the United States, Italy and Spain provided acute and convalescent COVID-19 samples. PBMCs, B-cell-depleted T cells, or T cells were the source of the cDNA or gDNA that made up the material.

One Seattle source followed patients from active infection through their disease course. As originally analysed: Reference gene primers were amplified, and this amplification served to estimate nucleated cell counts. Produced via immunoSEQ multiplex PCR; TCRdb's table is partial and in-frame only. The V and J calls and clone size come from that table; D and trimming were worked out from the DNA. Here the sample spans more than 250,000 clones, about 91% being singletons. The CDR3 totals 20 residues. V dropped 2 bases and J dropped 6; count of bases not matched to a gene: 23. Germline CDR1 and CDR2: MGHRA and YSYEKL.

The TCR sequence derives from a woman aged 25-40 years with COVID-19, enrolled during active disease. The V and J genes are TRBV4-1 and TRBJ1-1; the match to TRBD1 covers 8 bases. Sequenced sample: peripheral blood. The DNA for the CDR3 is TGCGCCAGCAGCCAACGGGGGACAGGCATACTTGAAGCTTCAGCACCTGAAGCTTTCTTT. It codes for CASSQRGTGILEASAPEAFF.